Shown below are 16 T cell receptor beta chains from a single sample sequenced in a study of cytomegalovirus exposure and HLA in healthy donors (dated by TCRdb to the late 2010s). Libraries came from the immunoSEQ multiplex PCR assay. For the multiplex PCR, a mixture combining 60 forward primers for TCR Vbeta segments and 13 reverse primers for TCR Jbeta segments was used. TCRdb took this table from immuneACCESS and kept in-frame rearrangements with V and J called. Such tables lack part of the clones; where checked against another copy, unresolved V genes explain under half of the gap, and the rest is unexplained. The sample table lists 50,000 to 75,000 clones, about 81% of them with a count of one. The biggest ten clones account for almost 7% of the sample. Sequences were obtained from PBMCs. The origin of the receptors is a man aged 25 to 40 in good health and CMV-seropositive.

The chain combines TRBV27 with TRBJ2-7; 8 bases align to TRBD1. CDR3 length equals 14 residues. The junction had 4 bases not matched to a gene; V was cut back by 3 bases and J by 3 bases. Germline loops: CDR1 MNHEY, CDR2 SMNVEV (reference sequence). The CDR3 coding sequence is TGTGCCAGCAGTTTTAGGACAGGGTTCTACGAGCAGTACGTC. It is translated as CASSFRTGFYEQYV.

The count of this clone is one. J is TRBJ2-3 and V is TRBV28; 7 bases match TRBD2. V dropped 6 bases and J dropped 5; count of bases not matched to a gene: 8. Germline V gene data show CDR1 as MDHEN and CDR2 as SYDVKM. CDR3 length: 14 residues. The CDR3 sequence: CASRDGGWVDTQYF. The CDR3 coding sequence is TGTGCCAGCAGAGACGGGGGGTGGGTAGATACGCAGTATTTT.

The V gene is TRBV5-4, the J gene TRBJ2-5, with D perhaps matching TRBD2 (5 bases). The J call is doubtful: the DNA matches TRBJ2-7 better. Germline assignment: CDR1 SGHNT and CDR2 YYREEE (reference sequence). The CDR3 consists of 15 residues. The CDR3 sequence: CASSLWGATVGEQYF. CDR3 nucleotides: TGTGCCAGCAGCTTATGGGGAGCCACGGTTGGCGAGCAGTACTTC.

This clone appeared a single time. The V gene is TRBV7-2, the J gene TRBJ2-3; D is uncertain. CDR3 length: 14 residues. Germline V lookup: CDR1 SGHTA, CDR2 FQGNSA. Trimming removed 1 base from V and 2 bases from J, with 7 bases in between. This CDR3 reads CASSLGQLTDTQYF. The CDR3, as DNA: TGTGCCAGCAGCTTAGGACAACTCACAGATACGCAGTATTTT.

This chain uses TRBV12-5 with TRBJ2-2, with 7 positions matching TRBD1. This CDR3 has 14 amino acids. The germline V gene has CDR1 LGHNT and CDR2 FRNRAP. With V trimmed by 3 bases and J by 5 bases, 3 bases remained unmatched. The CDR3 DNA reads TGTGCTAGTGGTTTCCAGACAGGGACCGGGGAGCTGTTTTTT. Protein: CASGFQTGTGELFF.

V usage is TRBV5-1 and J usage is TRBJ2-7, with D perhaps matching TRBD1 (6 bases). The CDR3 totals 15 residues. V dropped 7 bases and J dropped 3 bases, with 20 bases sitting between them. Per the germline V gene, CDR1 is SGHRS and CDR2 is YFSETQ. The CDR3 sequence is CASGESTGSGYEQYF. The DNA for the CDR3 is TGCGCCAGCGGCGAATCCACAGGGTCGGGCTACGAGCAGTACTTC.

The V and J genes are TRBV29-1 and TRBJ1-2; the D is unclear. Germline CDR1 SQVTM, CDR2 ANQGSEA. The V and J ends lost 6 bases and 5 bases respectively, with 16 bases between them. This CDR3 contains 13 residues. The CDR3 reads CSVTPQAIYGYTF. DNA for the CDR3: TGCAGCGTGACCCCGCAGGCCATATATGGCTACACCTTC.

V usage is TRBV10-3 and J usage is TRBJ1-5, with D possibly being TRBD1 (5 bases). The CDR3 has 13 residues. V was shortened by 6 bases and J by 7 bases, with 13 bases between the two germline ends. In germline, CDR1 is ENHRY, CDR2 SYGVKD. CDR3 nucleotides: TGTGCCATCAGCAGGGAAGATGGACAGCCCCAGCATTTT. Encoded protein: CAISREDGQPQHF.

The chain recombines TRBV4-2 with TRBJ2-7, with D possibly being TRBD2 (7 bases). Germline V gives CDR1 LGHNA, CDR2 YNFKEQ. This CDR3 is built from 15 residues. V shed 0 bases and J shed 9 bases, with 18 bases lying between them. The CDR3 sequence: CASSQDWAGAQGQYF. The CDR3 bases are TGTGCCAGCAGCCAAGACTGGGCGGGGGCGCAGGGGCAGTACTTC.

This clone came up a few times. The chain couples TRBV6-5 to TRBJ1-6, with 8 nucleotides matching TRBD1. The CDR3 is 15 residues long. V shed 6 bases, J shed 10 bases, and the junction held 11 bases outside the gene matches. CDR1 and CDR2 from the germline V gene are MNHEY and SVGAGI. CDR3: CASRSGTGRASPLHF. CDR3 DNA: TGTGCCAGCAGATCCGGGACAGGTCGTGCCTCACCCCTCCACTTT.

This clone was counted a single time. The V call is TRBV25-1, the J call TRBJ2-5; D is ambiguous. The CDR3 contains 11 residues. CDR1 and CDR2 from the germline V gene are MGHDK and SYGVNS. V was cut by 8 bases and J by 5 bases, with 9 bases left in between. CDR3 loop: CASGLRETQYF. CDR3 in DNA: TGTGCCAGCGGGCTAAGGGAGACCCAGTACTTC.

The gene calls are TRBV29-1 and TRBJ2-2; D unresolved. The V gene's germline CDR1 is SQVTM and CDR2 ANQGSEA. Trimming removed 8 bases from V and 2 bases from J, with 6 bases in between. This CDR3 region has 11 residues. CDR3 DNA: TGCAGCTGCAGAAACACCGGGGAGCTGTTTTTT. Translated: CSCRNTGELFF.

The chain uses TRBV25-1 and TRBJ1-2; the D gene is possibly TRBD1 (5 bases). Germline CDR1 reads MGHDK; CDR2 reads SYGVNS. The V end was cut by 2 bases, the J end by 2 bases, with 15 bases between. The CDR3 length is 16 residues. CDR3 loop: CASSETPGRVNYGYTF. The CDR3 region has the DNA TGTGCCAGCAGTGAAACGCCAGGCAGGGTAAACTATGGCTACACCTTC.

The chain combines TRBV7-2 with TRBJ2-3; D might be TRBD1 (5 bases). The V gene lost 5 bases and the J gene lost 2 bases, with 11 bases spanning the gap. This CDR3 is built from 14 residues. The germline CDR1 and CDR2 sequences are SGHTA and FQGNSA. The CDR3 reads CASSPDRPTDTQYF. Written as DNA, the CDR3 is TGTGCCAGCAGCCCAGACAGACCCACAGATACGCAGTATTTT.

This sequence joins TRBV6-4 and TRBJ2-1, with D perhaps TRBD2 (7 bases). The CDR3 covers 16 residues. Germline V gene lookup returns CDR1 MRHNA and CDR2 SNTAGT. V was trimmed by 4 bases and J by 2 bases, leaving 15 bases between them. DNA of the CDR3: TGTGCCAGCAGTGCACTTGGGGGGGCCGCCTACAATGAGCAGTTCTTC. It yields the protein CASSALGGAAYNEQFF.

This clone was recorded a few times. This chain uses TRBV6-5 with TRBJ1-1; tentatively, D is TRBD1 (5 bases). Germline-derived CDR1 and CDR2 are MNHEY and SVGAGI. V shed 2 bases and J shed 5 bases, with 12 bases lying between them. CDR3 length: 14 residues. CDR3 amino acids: CASSYGGVRTEAFF. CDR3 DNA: TGTGCCAGCAGTTACGGGGGGGTGAGAACTGAAGCTTTCTTT.